Detailed here is one T cell receptor (beta chain). This specimen comes from a study of T cells in Graves' hyperthyroidism and ophthalmopathy. The germline V and J ends were trimmed by 6 bases and 2 bases, with 20 bases remaining between them. The CDR3 sequence is 17 residues long. TCR beta CDR3 regions were amplified from RNA. Using the HTBI primer set, a first-round RT-PCR was run on the TCR CDR3. From the multiplex PCR reads, TCRdb called clonotypes with MiXCR, one entry per CDR3 protein. The sample has approximately 250,000 distinct CDR3 sequences; approximately 24% are singletons. The rearrangement links TRBV6-7 to TRBJ1-5; maybe TRBD1 (5 bases). TRBV6-7 is an ORF, with its function uncertain. Sequencing was done on a sample of blood. The sequence was obtained from a woman in her thirties or forties with Graves' ophthalmopathy. CDR3: CASRYPNQGYGNQPQHF. The CDR3 DNA sequence: TGTGCCAGCAGGTACCCAAATCAGGGTTATGGCAATCAGCCCCAGCATTTT.